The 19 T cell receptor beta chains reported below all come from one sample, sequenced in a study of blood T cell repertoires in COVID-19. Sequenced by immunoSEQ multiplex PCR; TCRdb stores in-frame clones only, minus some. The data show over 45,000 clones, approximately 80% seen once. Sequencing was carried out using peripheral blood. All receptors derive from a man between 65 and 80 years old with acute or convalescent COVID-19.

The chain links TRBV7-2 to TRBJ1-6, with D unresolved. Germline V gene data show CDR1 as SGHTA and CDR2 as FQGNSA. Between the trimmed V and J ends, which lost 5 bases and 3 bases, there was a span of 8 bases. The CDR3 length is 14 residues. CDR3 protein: CASSTFSYNSPLHF. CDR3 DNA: TGTGCCAGCAGCACCTTTAGCTATAATTCACCCCTCCACTTT.

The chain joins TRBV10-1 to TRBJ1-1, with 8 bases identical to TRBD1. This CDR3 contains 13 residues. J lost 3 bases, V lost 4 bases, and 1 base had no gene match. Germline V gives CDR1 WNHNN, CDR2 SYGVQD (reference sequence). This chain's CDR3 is CASSVDRDTEAFF. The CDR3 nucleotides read TGCGCCAGCAGTGTGGACAGGGACACTGAAGCTTTCTTT.

The CDR3 spells CASSPGFDTQYF. DNA for the CDR3: TGTGCCAGCAGTCCAGGGTTCGATACGCAGTATTTT. V is TRBV2 and J is TRBJ2-3; D possibly corresponds to TRBD1 (5 bases). CDR1 and CDR2 from the germline V gene are SNHLY and FYNNEI. Deletions cut 5 bases from V and 6 bases from J, with 9 bases between. The CDR3 covers 12 residues.

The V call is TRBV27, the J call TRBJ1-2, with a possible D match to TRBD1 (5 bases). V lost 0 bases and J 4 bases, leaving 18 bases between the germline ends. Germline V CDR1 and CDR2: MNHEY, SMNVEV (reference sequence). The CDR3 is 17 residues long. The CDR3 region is CASSLSGLGLSVYGYTF. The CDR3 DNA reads TGTGCCAGCAGTTTATCAGGTTTGGGGCTGTCAGTCTATGGCTACACCTTC.

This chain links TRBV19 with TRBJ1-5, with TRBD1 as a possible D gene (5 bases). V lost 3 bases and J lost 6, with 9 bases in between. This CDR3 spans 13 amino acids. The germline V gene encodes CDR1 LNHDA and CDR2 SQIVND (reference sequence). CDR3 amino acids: CASSMGQTQPQHF. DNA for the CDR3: TGTGCCAGTAGTATGGGGCAGACTCAGCCCCAGCATTTT. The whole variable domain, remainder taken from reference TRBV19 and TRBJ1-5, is DGGITQSPKYLFRKEGQNVTLSCEQNLNHDAMYWYRQDPGQGLRLIYYSQIVNDFQKGDIAEGYSVSREKKESFPLTVTSAQKNPTAFYLCASSMGQTQPQHFGDGTRLSIL.

CDR3 nucleotide sequence: TGTGCCAGCAGCCGGGATGGCGGCTATGGCTACACCTTC. Its protein is CASSRDGGYGYTF. V usage is TRBV12-3 or TRBV12-4 and J usage is TRBJ1-2, with unresolved D. The CDR3 length is 13 residues. The ends were cut back, 6 bases at V and 4 bases at J, with 12 bases in the middle.

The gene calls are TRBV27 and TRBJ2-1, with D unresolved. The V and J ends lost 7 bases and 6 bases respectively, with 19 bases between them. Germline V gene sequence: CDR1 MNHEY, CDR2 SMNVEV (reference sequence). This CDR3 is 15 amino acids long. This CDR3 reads CASTPVPSPPNEQFF. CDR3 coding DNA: TGTGCCAGCACCCCTGTCCCAAGCCCCCCCAATGAGCAGTTCTTC.

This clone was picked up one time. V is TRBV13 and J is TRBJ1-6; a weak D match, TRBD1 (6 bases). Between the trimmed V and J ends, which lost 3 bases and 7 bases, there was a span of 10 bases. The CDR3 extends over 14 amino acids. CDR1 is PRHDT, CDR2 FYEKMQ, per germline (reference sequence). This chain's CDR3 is CASSLGHSNSPLHF. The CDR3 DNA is TGTGCCAGCAGCTTGGGACACTCAAATTCACCCCTCCACTTT.

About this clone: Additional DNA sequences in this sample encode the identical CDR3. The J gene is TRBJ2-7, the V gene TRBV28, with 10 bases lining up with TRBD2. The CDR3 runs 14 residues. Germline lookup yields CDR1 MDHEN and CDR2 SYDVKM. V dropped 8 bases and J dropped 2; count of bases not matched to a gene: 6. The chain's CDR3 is CASSESGRAYEQYF. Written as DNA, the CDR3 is TGTGCCAGCTCTGAGAGCGGGAGGGCCTACGAGCAGTACTTC. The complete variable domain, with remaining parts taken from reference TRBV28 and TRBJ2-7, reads DVKVTQSSRYLVKRTGEKVFLECVQDMDHENMFWYRQDPGLGLRLIYFSYDVKMKEKGDIPEGYSVSREKKERFSLILESASTNQTSMYLCASSESGRAYEQYFGPGTRLTVT.

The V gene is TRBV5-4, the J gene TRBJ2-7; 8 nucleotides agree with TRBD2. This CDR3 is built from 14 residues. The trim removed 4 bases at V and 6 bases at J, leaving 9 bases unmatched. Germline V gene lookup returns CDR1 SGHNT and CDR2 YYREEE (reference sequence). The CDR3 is CASSPGLVTREQYF. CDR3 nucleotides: TGTGCCAGCAGCCCGGGACTAGTCACGCGCGAGCAGTACTTC.

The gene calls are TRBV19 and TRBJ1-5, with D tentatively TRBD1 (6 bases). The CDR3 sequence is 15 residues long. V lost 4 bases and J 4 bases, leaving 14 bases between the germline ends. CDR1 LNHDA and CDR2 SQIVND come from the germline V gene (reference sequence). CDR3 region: CASSNEPTGNQPQHF. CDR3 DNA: TGTGCCAGTAGTAACGAGCCTACAGGGAATCAGCCCCAGCATTTT.

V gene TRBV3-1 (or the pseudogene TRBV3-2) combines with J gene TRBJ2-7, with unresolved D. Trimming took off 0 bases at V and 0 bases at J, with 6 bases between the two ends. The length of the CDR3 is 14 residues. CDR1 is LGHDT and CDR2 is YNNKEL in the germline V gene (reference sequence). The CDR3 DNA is TGTGCCAGCAGCCAAGATAGGAGCTCCTACGAGCAGTACTTC. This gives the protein CASSQDRSSYEQYF.

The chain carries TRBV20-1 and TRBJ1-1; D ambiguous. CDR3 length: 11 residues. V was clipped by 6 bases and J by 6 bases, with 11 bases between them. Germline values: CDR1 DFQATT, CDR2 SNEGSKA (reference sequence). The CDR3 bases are TGCAGTGCCAGTCCCTACTCTGAAGCTTTCTTT. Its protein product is CSASPYSEAFF.

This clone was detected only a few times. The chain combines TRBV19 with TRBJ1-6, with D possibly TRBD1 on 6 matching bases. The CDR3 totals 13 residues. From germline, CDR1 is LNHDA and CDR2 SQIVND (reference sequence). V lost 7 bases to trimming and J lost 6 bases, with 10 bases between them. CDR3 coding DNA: TGTGCCAGTAAGTTGGGGGCTAATTCACCCCTCCACTTT. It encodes CASKLGANSPLHF.

The CDR3 sequence is CASSVASARSEKLFF. In DNA, the CDR3 is TGTGCCAGCAGCGTAGCTTCCGCCCGAAGCGAAAAACTGTTTTTT. The J gene is TRBJ1-4, the V gene TRBV9; D call uncertain. Germline CDR1 reads SGDLS; CDR2 reads YYNGEE. This CDR3 has 15 residues. V was trimmed by 0 bases and J by 8 bases, leaving 14 bases between them. The entire variable domain, with the rest obtained from reference TRBV9 and TRBJ1-4, is as follows: DSGVTQTPKHLITATGQRVTLRCSPRSGDLSVYWYQQSLDQGLQFLIQYYNGEERAKGNILERFSAQQFPDLHSELNLSSLELGDSALYFCASSVASARSEKLFFGSGTQLSVL.

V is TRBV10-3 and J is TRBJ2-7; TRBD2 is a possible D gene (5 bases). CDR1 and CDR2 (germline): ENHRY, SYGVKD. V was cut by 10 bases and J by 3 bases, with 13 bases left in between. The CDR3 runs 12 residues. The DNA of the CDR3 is TGTGCCACCAGCACACTAGGCTACGAGCAGTACTTC. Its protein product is CATSTLGYEQYF.

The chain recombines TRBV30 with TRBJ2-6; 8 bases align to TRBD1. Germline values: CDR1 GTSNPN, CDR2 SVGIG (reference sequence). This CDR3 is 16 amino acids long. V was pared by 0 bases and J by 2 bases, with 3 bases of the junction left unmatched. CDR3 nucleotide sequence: TGTGCCTGGAGTGTACCAGGGGGCACTGGGGCCAACGTCCTGACTTTC. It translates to CAWSVPGGTGANVLTF.

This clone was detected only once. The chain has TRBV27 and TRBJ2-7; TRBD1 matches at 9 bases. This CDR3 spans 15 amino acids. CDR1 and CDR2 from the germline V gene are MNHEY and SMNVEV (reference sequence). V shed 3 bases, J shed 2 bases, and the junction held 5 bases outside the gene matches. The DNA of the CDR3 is TGTGCCAGCAGTTTTGGGCGGACAGGGGCCTACGAGCAGTACTTC. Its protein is CASSFGRTGAYEQYF.

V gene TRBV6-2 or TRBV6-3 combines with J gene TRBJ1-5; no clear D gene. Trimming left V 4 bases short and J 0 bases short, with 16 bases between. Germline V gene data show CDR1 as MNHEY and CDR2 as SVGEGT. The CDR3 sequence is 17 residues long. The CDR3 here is CASSLDWPTISNQPQHF. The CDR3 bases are TGTGCCAGCAGTTTGGACTGGCCAACCATTAGCAATCAGCCCCAGCATTTT.